This T cell receptor beta chain was found in a study of shared T cell receptors in the human thymus. From germline, CDR1 is SGHNT and CDR2 YYREEE (reference sequence). V shed 6 bases, J shed 4 bases, and the junction held 11 bases outside the gene matches. The CDR3 length is 17 residues. Sequencing used immunoSEQ multiplex PCR; TCRdb keeps in-frame clones, though not all of them. The sample records some 640,000 clones, more than 70% being singletons. These data also formed part of another study, on human thymus T cells.

The chain joins TRBV5-4 to TRBJ2-1; 12 bases align to TRBD2. Material for sequencing was thymocytes. The source is a boy in the first two years of life with a congenital heart defect. CDR3 nucleotides: TGTGCCAGCACCCGGACACTAGCGGGGGGAAAATACAATGAGCAGTTCTTC. This translates into CASTRTLAGGKYNEQFF.